Given below is one TCR beta chain in context. The data were obtained in a study of blood T cell repertoires in COVID-19. Across the whole study: Some COVID-19 samples were acute and others convalescent; all came from the United States, Italy and Spain. PBMCs, B-cell-depleted T cells, or T cells were the source of the cDNA or gDNA that made up the material.

TCRdb's table, derived via immunoSEQ multiplex PCR, lists solely in-frame clones and lacks some. There are roughly 200,000 clones in the sample; 70% to 90% occur only once, and 15% to 20% lies in the top ten. Germline CDR1 is SGDLS and CDR2 is YYNGEE. CDR3 length equals 19 residues. V gave up 0 bases and J gave up 0 bases; unmatched junction bases: 10. The sequenced sample consisted of peripheral blood. This clonotype was sampled from a man aged 50-59 years with COVID-19, enrolled during active disease. This sequence joins TRBV9 and TRBJ2-1; 9 bases line up with TRBD2. The CDR3 region has the DNA TGTGCCAGCAGCGTAGAATATAGCGGGGGTGTCCCCTCCTACAATGAGCAGTTCTTC. The encoded protein is CASSVEYSGGVPSYNEQFF.